This T cell receptor beta chain derives from a study of blood T cell repertoires in COVID-19. Study details: Researchers got acute and convalescent COVID-19 samples from the United States, Italy and Spain.

The length of the CDR3 is 14 residues. The germline V gene encodes CDR1 LGHNT and CDR2 FRNRAP. Trimming stripped 1 base from V and 7 bases from J, with 11 bases between. The repertoire was sequenced with immunoSEQ multiplex PCR; TCRdb's copy has only in-frame clones and lacks some. The repertoire has over 25,000 clones, 84% of them found once; the top ten carry less than 15%. This chain joins TRBV12-5 and TRBJ2-1; D unresolved. Sequenced input: peripheral blood. The origin of this receptor is a human donor in a cohort sampled during active COVID-19. The CDR3, as DNA: TGTGCTAGTGGTTTGGAGACAAGCTATAATGAGCAGTTCTTC. Amino acids: CASGLETSYNEQFF.